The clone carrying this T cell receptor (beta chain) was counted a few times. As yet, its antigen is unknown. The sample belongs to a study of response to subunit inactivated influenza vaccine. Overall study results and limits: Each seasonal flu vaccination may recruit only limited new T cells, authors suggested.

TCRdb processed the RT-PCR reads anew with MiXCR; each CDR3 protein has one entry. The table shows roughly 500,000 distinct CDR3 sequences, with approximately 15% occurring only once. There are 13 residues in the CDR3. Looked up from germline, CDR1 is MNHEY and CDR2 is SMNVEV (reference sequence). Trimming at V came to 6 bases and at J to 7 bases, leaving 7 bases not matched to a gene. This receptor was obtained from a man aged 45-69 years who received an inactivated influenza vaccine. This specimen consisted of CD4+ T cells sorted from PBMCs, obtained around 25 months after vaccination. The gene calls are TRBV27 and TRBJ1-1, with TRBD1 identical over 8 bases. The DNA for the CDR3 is TGTGCCAGCAGGAAACAGGGGGATATTGAAGCTTTCTTT. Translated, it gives CASRKQGDIEAFF.